This passage covers 24 T cell receptor beta chains from one sample sequenced in a study of radiation and T cells in renal cell carcinoma (dated by TCRdb to 2020 to 2021). Library preparation employed the immunoSEQ multiplex PCR assay. Held by TCRdb, this immuneACCESS table contains in-frame sequences only and omits some clones. Under half of the omission traces to an unresolved V gene where checked; the cause of the rest is unknown. The sample yields around 20,000 clones; about 61% were counted once. Of the sample, roughly a third is held by the ten largest clones. The time point label, as the study defines it: tumor resected at nephrectomy. The meaning of the sample's treatment or condition label: treatment-naive control, cytoreductive nephrectomy. The sample here was tumor tissue, taken from a patient whose treatment was nephrectomy without radiotherapy. These receptors were taken from a man aged 50 to 59 with renal cell carcinoma.

The chain employs TRBV25-1 and TRBJ1-1, with a tentative D call TRBD1 (5 bases). The CDR3 length is 17 residues. V was clipped by 0 bases and J by 3 bases, with 17 bases between them. The germline V gene encodes CDR1 MGHDK and CDR2 SYGVNS. The CDR3, as DNA: TGTGCCAGCAGTGAATATAAATTTCAGGGAGCGGACACTGAAGCTTTCTTT. It encodes CASSEYKFQGADTEAFF.

The rearrangement uses TRBV19 and TRBJ1-1; D not certain. The CDR3 runs to 15 residues. Germline-derived CDR1 and CDR2 are LNHDA and SQIVND (reference sequence). The V gene lost 4 bases and the J gene lost 1 base, with 13 bases spanning the gap. The CDR3 bases are TGTGCCAGTAGTACCCTTCTTCCGGGGAACACTGAAGCTTTCTTT. Its translation: CASSTLLPGNTEAFF. The full variable domain, its missing parts supplied by reference TRBV19 and TRBJ1-1, is DGGITQSPKYLFRKEGQNVTLSCEQNLNHDAMYWYRQDPGQGLRLIYYSQIVNDFQKGDIAEGYSVSREKKESFPLTVTSAQKNPTAFYLCASSTLLPGNTEAFFGQGTRLTVV.

This sequence joins TRBV9 and TRBJ2-5; tentatively, D is TRBD1 (6 bases). This CDR3 comprises 14 residues. Looked up from germline, CDR1 is SGDLS and CDR2 is YYNGEE. Trimming cost V 1 base and J 0 bases, with 7 bases left between them. The CDR3 spells CASSVRQDQETQYF. The CDR3 DNA reads TGTGCCAGCAGCGTACGACAGGACCAAGAGACCCAGTACTTC.

This chain links TRBV5-1 with TRBJ2-7; no clear D. Germline CDR1 is SGHRS and CDR2 is YFSETQ. The length of the CDR3 is 14 residues. With 0 bases removed from V and 3 bases from J, the gap between germline ends came to 10 bases. The CDR3 bases are TGCGCCAGCAGCTTGGATGGACGGAACTACGAGCAGTACTTC. Its translation: CASSLDGRNYEQYF.

The chain uses TRBV18 and TRBJ2-2, with a tentative D call TRBD1 (6 bases). Germline V gene data show CDR1 as KGHSH and CDR2 as LQKENI. The CDR3 has 17 amino acids. Trimming stripped 2 bases from V and 5 bases from J, with 18 bases between. In DNA, the CDR3 is TGTGCCAGCTCACCAGAAGCCGGGACAAGGGGTACCGGGGAGCTGTTTTTT. It yields the protein CASSPEAGTRGTGELFF.

This clone was seen just once. The V and J genes are TRBV4-3 and TRBJ2-2; the match to TRBD2 covers 10 bases. The trim removed 1 base at V and 6 bases at J, leaving 8 bases unmatched. The V gene's germline CDR1 is LGHNA and CDR2 YSLEER. The CDR3 is made up of 17 amino acids. The CDR3 DNA reads as TGCGCCAGCAGCCAAGGCCTAGCGGGAGATGTGGCCGGGGAGCTGTTTTTT. Encoded protein: CASSQGLAGDVAGELFF.

This chain links TRBV9 with TRBJ2-1; TRBD2 agrees at 13 bases. Per the germline V gene, CDR1 is SGDLS and CDR2 is YYNGEE. CDR3 length: 18 residues. V lost 2 bases and J lost 0; bases outside the gene matches: 5. The CDR3 sequence is CASSVGLAGDGSYNEQFF. CDR3 coding DNA: TGTGCCAGCAGCGTCGGACTAGCGGGAGATGGCTCCTACAATGAGCAGTTCTTC.

The CDR3 region has the DNA TGTGCCAGCAGCTTCGGCGCAGATACGCAGTATTTT. Translating it yields CASSFGADTQYF. V and J are TRBV5-6 and TRBJ2-3; D gene unclear. The ends were cut back, 2 bases at V and 4 bases at J, with 5 bases in the middle. This CDR3 region has 12 residues. Germline V lookup: CDR1 SGHDT, CDR2 YYEEEE. Full variable domain (remainder filled in from reference TRBV5-6 and TRBJ2-3): DAGVTQSPTHLIKTRGQQVTLRCSPKSGHDTVSWYQQALGQGPQFIFQYYEEEERQRGNFPDRFSGHQFPNYSSELNVNALLLGDSALYLCASSFGADTQYFGPGTRLTVL.

The chain combines TRBV5-4 with TRBJ2-3; 9 bases are a match to TRBD2. The V segment lost 0 bases and the J segment 4 bases; nucleotides outside the gene matches: 3. The CDR3 extends over 15 amino acids. From germline, CDR1 is SGHNT and CDR2 YYREEE (reference sequence). DNA of the CDR3: TGTGCCAGCAGCTTGGATAGCGGGAGTGCAGATACGCAGTATTTT. This translates into CASSLDSGSADTQYF.

This clone was counted only a few times. The chain employs TRBV5-4 and TRBJ1-1; a possible D gene is TRBD1 (5 bases). Per the germline V gene, CDR1 is SGHNT and CDR2 is YYREEE (reference sequence). The CDR3 has 15 residues. V was cut by 4 bases and J by 4 bases, with 17 bases left in between. The CDR3 loop reads CASSESILGGTEAFF. CDR3 bases: TGTGCCAGCAGCGAATCCATTTTGGGGGGCACTGAAGCTTTCTTT.

This sequence joins TRBV25-1 and TRBJ1-2, with D hard to call. The CDR3 totals 16 residues. CDR1 MGHDK and CDR2 SYGVNS come from the germline V gene. V lost 8 bases and J lost 4, with 23 bases in between. CDR3 coding DNA: TGTGCCAGCGAGGACTCGGGGAGACGTTCGGTCTATGGCTACACCTTC. Translation: CASEDSGRRSVYGYTF.

Judged by abundance, this clone is medium-sized (0.01 to 0.1%). This chain joins TRBV5-8 and TRBJ2-3; 8 positions match TRBD1. V gave up 2 bases and J gave up 5 bases; unmatched junction bases: 7. The CDR3 has 15 residues. CDR1 and CDR2 (germline): SGHTS, YDEGEE. The CDR3 here is CASSLGQGGLDTQYF. DNA for the CDR3: TGTGCCAGCAGCTTAGGACAGGGTGGTTTAGATACGCAGTATTTT.

Only a few counts were recorded for this clone. The chain joins TRBV30 to TRBJ1-1; no definite D call. The CDR3 has 11 residues. Germline CDR1 is GTSNPN and CDR2 is SVGIG (reference sequence). Trimming stripped 1 base from V and 4 bases from J, with 4 bases between. The CDR3 DNA sequence: TGTGCCTGGAGTGACTTCACTGAAGCTTTCTTT. This sequence encodes CAWSDFTEAFF.

The V and J genes are TRBV9 and TRBJ1-1; no clear D. From germline, CDR1 is SGDLS and CDR2 YYNGEE. The CDR3 extends over 15 amino acids. The ends were cut back, 0 bases at V and 1 base at J, with 10 bases in the middle. CDR3 nucleotide sequence: TGTGCCAGCAGCGTAGTGGAAGCGACGAACACTGAAGCTTTCTTT. Its translation: CASSVVEATNTEAFF.

This chain connects TRBV6-1 to TRBJ1-1; D is unresolved. Trimming left V 3 bases short and J 2 bases short, with 10 bases between. The CDR3 consists of 14 residues. CDR1 and CDR2 (germline): MNHNS, SASEGT. As DNA, the CDR3 is TGTGCCAGCAGTGATTGGGATACTAACACTGAAGCTTTCTTT. Translation: CASSDWDTNTEAFF.

This clone appeared a few times. The J gene is TRBJ1-5, the V gene TRBV20-1; D unresolved. The CDR3 length is 9 residues. From germline, CDR1 is DFQATT and CDR2 SNEGSKA (reference sequence). V was shortened by 8 bases and J by 6 bases, with 5 bases between the two germline ends. The CDR3 region is CSTGQPQHF. The CDR3 bases are TGCAGTACTGGTCAGCCCCAGCATTTT.

The chain is built from TRBV30 and TRBJ1-1; D may be TRBD1 (5 bases). V lost 3 bases and J lost 12, with 20 bases in between. Germline V gene data show CDR1 as GTSNPN and CDR2 as SVGIG (reference sequence). The CDR3 is made up of 13 amino acids. CDR3 amino acids: CAWSVGTGRETFF. CDR3 coding DNA: TGTGCCTGGAGCGTAGGGACTGGCCGGGAAACTTTCTTT.

A note on this clone: At one boundary the junction diverges from the germline segment, which might be a read error. The rearrangement joins TRBV6-5 to TRBJ1-1, with unresolved D. This CDR3 region has 13 residues. The germline gives CDR1 MNHEY, CDR2 SVGAGI. The CDR3 DNA reads TGTGCCAGCACTTACAGTCTGAACACTGAAGCTTTCTTT. Translated, it gives CASTYSLNTEAFF.

This rearrangement joins TRBV4-1 to TRBJ1-2; possibly TRBD1 for D (5 bases). This CDR3 spans 16 amino acids. CDR1 is MGHRA and CDR2 is YSYEKL in the germline V gene. Deletions cut 1 base from V and 3 bases from J, with 15 bases between. The CDR3 region is CASSQVRPGEHYGYTF. DNA for the CDR3: TGCGCCAGCAGCCAAGTCCGACCGGGGGAGCACTATGGCTACACCTTC.

The chain has TRBV15 and TRBJ2-3, with D maybe TRBD2 (6 bases). Trimming left V 1 base short and J 5 bases short, with 22 bases between. From germline, CDR1 is LNHNV and CDR2 YYDKDF (reference sequence). The CDR3 extends over 18 amino acids. CDR3 DNA: TGTGCCACCAGCAGAGGACGATCGCGGGACCTCGGTGAAGATACGCAGTATTTT. Protein: CATSRGRSRDLGEDTQYF.

The chain combines TRBV2 with TRBJ1-5; 8 bases are a match to TRBD1. The germline V gene has CDR1 SNHLY and CDR2 FYNNEI. CDR3 length equals 14 residues. After removal of 8 bases from V and 0 bases from J, the junction contained 3 bases not matched to a gene. The DNA for the CDR3 is TGTGCCAGCGGGGACAGGCGTAGCAATCAGCCCCAGCATTTT. It translates to CASGDRRSNQPQHF. Variable domain in full (rest from reference TRBV2 and TRBJ1-5): EPEVTQTPSHQVTQMGQEVILRCVPISNHLYFYWYRQILGQKVEFLVSFYNNEISEKSEIFDDQFSVERPDGSNFTLKIRSTKLEDSAMYFCASGDRRSNQPQHFGDGTRLSIL.

V is TRBV29-1 and J is TRBJ1-1; D gene uncertain. The V gene lost 7 bases and the J gene lost 6 bases, with 18 bases spanning the gap. Germline CDR1 and CDR2: SQVTM and ANQGSEA. This CDR3 has 13 amino acids. The chain's CDR3 is CSALINTAAEAFF. CDR3 sequence (DNA): TGCAGCGCCCTCATAAACACGGCGGCTGAAGCTTTCTTT.

This chain uses TRBV9 with TRBJ2-5; 7 bases line up with TRBD1. In germline, CDR1 is SGDLS, CDR2 YYNGEE. This CDR3 spans 13 amino acids. The V and J ends lost 4 bases and 2 bases, in that order; junction bases with no gene match: 2. The CDR3, as DNA: TGTGCCAGCAGCTCGGGACAGCAAGAGACCCAGTACTTC. Protein sequence: CASSSGQQETQYF.

This clone has only a few counts. This chain uses TRBV6-1 with TRBJ1-5; D is unclear. CDR3 length equals 12 residues. In germline, CDR1 is MNHNS, CDR2 SASEGT. Trimming left V 8 bases short and J 4 bases short, with 9 bases between. DNA for the CDR3: TGTGCCAGCCGTCTTACTAATCAGCCCCAGCATTTT. It specifies CASRLTNQPQHF.